This T cell receptor (beta chain) was retrieved from a study of blood T cell repertoires in COVID-19. Study-wide background: Samples representing acute and convalescent COVID-19 were sourced from the United States, Italy and Spain. In each case, the material was cDNA or gDNA derived from T cells, B-cell-depleted T cells, or PBMCs.

Assignment of participants to cohorts was predicated upon participant-reported clinical history. Trimming removed 7 bases from V and 9 bases from J; junction bases left unmatched: 11. CDR1 is MNHEY, CDR2 SVGAGI, per germline. CDR3 size: 14 residues. The authors' processing: Estimated nucleated cell counts came from reference gene primer amplification. Method: immunoSEQ multiplex PCR; TCRdb's copy keeps in-frame clones and lacks some. D and trimming come from the DNA, and the V and J calls and clone size come from that table. Of about 190,000 clones listed, around 88% are singletons. J is TRBJ2-1 and V is TRBV6-5; TRBD2 agrees at 8 bases. The sample consisted of PBMCs or T cells enriched from blood (not recorded which). The clonotype originates from a man between 40 and 49 years old with acute COVID-19. The CDR3 reads CASKEDSGIGEQFF. As DNA, the CDR3 is TGTGCCAGCAAGGAGGATAGCGGGATTGGTGAGCAGTTCTTC.